This TCR beta chain came from a study of spatial heterogeneity in lung cancer. At the level of the study: Sequences of the beta chain were consistently detected in greater numbers than alpha-chain sequences.

Germline V lookup: CDR1 MNHNS, CDR2 SASEGT. Unmatched junction bases numbered 3, after V lost 3 bases and J lost 9 bases. The CDR3 sequence is 15 residues long. TCRdb called the 5' RACE reads again in MiXCR, with one record for every CDR3 protein. The sample records under 4,000 distinct CDR3 sequences, approximately 9.2% being singletons. As to time point: sample taken at primary tumor resection. Patients with untreated early-stage non-small cell lung cancer, numbering 72, were the donors. Unsorted whole RNA samples from tumor, nontumor lung or frozen PBMC were sequenced. Study outcomes and limitations: Tracking of tumor mutation counts was seen in expanded intratumoral alpha and beta TCR counts.

The sample holds many counts of this clonotype. Antigen: not known. This sample comprised lung tumor tissue, obtained at surgery. This receptor was obtained from a male donor with early-stage non-small cell lung cancer. V usage is TRBV6-1 and J usage is TRBJ1-6, with 12 bases identical to TRBD1. The CDR3 is CASSEPGQGASPLHF. The CDR3 DNA reads as TGTGCCAGCAGTGAGCCGGGACAGGGGGCTTCACCCCTCCACTTT.